What follows describes a single TCR beta chain. What it binds is not known. Losses at the gene ends were 0 bases for V and 4 bases for J; bases not matched to a gene: 8. The CDR3 contains 18 residues. These data are taken from a study of blood T cells in healthy people across ages. Background on the study: Through template switching, about one barcoded beta molecule was captured per two T cells, as measured in model experiments. The study, taken as a whole, reports: There was a strong correlation between TCR beta diversity and naive T cell percentage.

A sample-barcoded 5' primer and a J-beta primer mix were used in a second PCR of roughly 7 to 12 cycles. TCRdb reprocessed the 5' RACE reads via MiXCR and lists one record per CDR3 protein. The sample carries hundreds of thousands of distinct CDR3 sequences, 24% recorded once. These data are also associated with another study on T cells of mothers and their children.

The J gene is TRBJ2-5, the V gene TRBV12-3 or TRBV12-4, with TRBD2 matching 13 bases. The sequence derives from a boy aged 10-17 years in good health. Sequencing was done on a sample of blood. CDR3 in DNA: TGTGCCAGCAGTTTAGCTAAAGGACTAGCGGGAGCAGGAGAGACCCAGTACTTC. This encodes CASSLAKGLAGAGETQYF.